This TCR beta chain was identified during a study of lymphopenia after photon versus proton radiotherapy. Study results and limitations: After the lymphocyte nadir, photon-treated repertoires showed oligoclonal expansion, especially of CD8+ Temra cells. Survival link was tested only in deceased patients; proton benefit remains a possibility.

A word on this clone: Its antigen is undetermined.

The germline gives CDR1 SGHVS, CDR2 FQNEAQ. V was trimmed by 2 bases and J by 2 bases, leaving 10 bases between them. The CDR3 is 15 residues long. Measured with immunoSEQ multiplex PCR; TCRdb has only the in-frame clones, and not every one. This sample has roughly 30,000 clones, with around nine tenths found just once. The TCR was taken from a woman aged 55 to 70 with cholangiocarcinoma. Some clones in this sample may be carry-over from other donors' samples. This chain links TRBV7-8 with TRBJ2-1; D may correspond to TRBD1 or TRBD2 (5 bases each). The starting material was peripheral blood, obtained from a patient treated with proton-based radiotherapy. The CDR3 coding sequence is TGTGCCAGCAGCTTAAGGGACCGGCCCTACAATGAGCAGTTCTTC. It specifies CASSLRDRPYNEQFF.